This is a list of T cell receptor beta chains from one sample in a study of T cell repertoires in cytomegalovirus infection. TCRdb processed the reads anew with MiXCR; each CDR3 protein has one entry. The sample has hundreds of thousands of distinct CDR3 sequences; approximately 31% are singletons. The antigens of these receptors remain unknown. The starting material was cultured CD8+ T cells from PBMCs, obtained from culture after CMV antigen stimulation. The receptors here all came from a human donor in good health (CMV status not recorded). Some clones in this sample may be carry-over from other donors' samples. Each CDR3 is given with its conserved first and last residue. A D gene is named only where the DNA matches it firmly. The size field is filled for only some rows; it gives once, few, many or a size class.

j_call v_call clone_size d_call cdr3_nt cdr3_aa
TRBJ1-2 TRBV6-1 - - TGTGCCGGTACTCTCGAACCCCCCAACTATGGCTACACCTTC CAGTLEPPNYGYTF
TRBJ2-1 TRBV15 few - TGTGCCACCAGCAGAGCGTTACTAGAGATGCTGGATGAGCAGTTCTTC CATSRALLEMLDEQFF
TRBJ2-1 TRBV28 - - TGTGCCAGCGGGGCTGAGGGGGGCGATGAGCAGTTCTTC CASGAEGGDEQFF
TRBJ1-1 TRBV7-8 - - TGTGCCAGCAGCTTAGCGAGTAAGGTCGCTGAAGCTTTCTTT CASSLASKVAEAFF
TRBJ1-2 TRBV20-1 - TRBD1 TGCAGTGCCTCAAACTACCGGGACAGAAGGGTTGGCTACACCTTC CSASNYRDRRVGYTF
TRBJ1-3 TRBV7-8 few TRBD1 TGTGCCAGCAGCTTAGGGGGACAGGGGGGAAACACCATATATTTT CASSLGGQGGNTIYF
TRBJ2-1 TRBV27 - TRBD2 TGTGCCAGCAGTTTATCAGTAGCGGGGTCCTACAATGAGCAGTTCTTC CASSLSVAGSYNEQFF
TRBJ1-6 TRBV2 - - TGTGCCAGCAGTGAATATGGAAAGAATTCACCCCTCCACTTT CASSEYGKNSPLHF
TRBJ2-7 TRBV7-6 few - TGTGCCAGCAGCGAAGGGGACGGGGCCTCCTACGAGCAGTACTTC CASSEGDGASYEQYF
TRBJ2-2 TRBV5-6 - - TGTGCCAGCAGCGACGTGGGACCCGGCTGGGCCGGGGAGCTGTTTTTT CASSDVGPGWAGELFF
TRBJ2-3 TRBV10-1 - - TGCGCCAGCAGTGATTCCAGGAGCACAGATACGCAGTATTTT CASSDSRSTDTQYF
TRBJ2-5 TRBV7-3 - - TGTGCCAGCAGCTTAATGGGGAACGGAGAGACCCAGTACTTC CASSLMGNGETQYF
TRBJ2-2 TRBV29-1 - - TGCAGCGTTGCACAGGGTAACACCGGGGAGCTGTTTTTT CSVAQGNTGELFF
TRBJ2-1 TRBV6-2/TRBV6-3 - TRBD1 TGTGCCAGCCAGGGGGACAACAATGAGCAGTTCTTC CASQGDNNEQFF
TRBJ2-4 TRBV7-9 many - TGTGCCAGCAGCCTCAGTTTGGGCCTCCTAGCCAAAAACATTCAGTACTTC CASSLSLGLLAKNIQYF
TRBJ2-2 TRBV20-1 - - TGCAGTGCTAAGAGAGCGAACACCGGGGAGCTGTTTTTT CSAKRANTGELFF
TRBJ2-2 TRBV7-6 - - TGTGCCAGCAGCATCGTAGTGACCGGGGAGCTGTTTTTT CASSIVVTGELFF